These 20 T cell receptor beta chains came from one sample sequenced in a study of cytomegalovirus exposure and HLA in healthy donors. TCRdb's table, derived via immunoSEQ multiplex PCR, lists solely in-frame clones and lacks some. The sample has 180,000 or so clones, around nine tenths seen once; the top ten hold 6% to 8%. Sequencing used PBMCs. The receptor source for this set is a man aged 30 to 39 in good health and CMV-seropositive.

The CDR3: CASSYSAGGVVSEAFF. In DNA form, the CDR3 reads TGTGCCAGCAGTTACTCGGCCGGGGGGGTAGTCTCCGAAGCTTTCTTT. The chain joins TRBV6-5 to TRBJ1-1, with D possibly TRBD1 on 5 matching bases. This CDR3 region has 16 residues. Per the germline V gene, CDR1 is MNHEY and CDR2 is SVGAGI. The V end lost 0 bases, the J end lost 8 bases, and 19 bases lay between the germline ends.

The chain employs TRBV7-2 and TRBJ1-1; D is unclear. V shed 5 bases and J shed 6 bases, with 19 bases lying between them. The CDR3 contains 15 residues. Germline lookup yields CDR1 SGHTA and CDR2 FQGNSA. Written as DNA, the CDR3 is TGTGCCAGCAGCACCCCAAATAGAGCAGCCGCTGAAGCTTTCTTT. Encoded protein: CASSTPNRAAAEAFF.

The V gene is TRBV19, the J gene TRBJ1-5; possibly TRBD1 for D (6 bases). The V gene lost 8 bases and the J gene lost 3 bases, with 11 bases spanning the gap. CDR1 is LNHDA, CDR2 SQIVND, per germline (reference sequence). This CDR3 region has 13 residues. The CDR3 DNA is TGTGCCAGTGACAACAGGGTCAATCAGCCCCAGCATTTT. Protein sequence: CASDNRVNQPQHF.

The rearrangement links TRBV7-9 to TRBJ2-3; weak D call: TRBD1 (5 bases). The CDR3 contains 13 residues. Trimming took off 1 base at V and 6 bases at J, with 8 bases between the two ends. Germline V CDR1 and CDR2: SEHNR, FQNEAQ (reference sequence). The CDR3, as DNA: TGTGCCAGCAGCTTAGTAGGGGATGATACGCAGTATTTT. Its translation: CASSLVGDDTQYF.

This chain joins TRBV7-9 and TRBJ2-7; unclear D gene. The germline V gene has CDR1 SEHNR and CDR2 FQNEAQ (reference sequence). V gave up 6 bases and J gave up 0 bases, with 15 bases separating them. The CDR3 runs to 15 residues. The CDR3 reads CASSSVPTPSYEQYF. For the CDR3, the DNA is TGTGCCAGCAGTTCAGTCCCGACTCCCTCCTACGAGCAGTACTTC.

The DNA of the CDR3 is TGTGCCAGCAGCGTAGGAGGACTAGATACAGAGACCCAGTACTTC. It specifies CASSVGGLDTETQYF. The chain recombines TRBV9 with TRBJ2-5; 7 bases map to TRBD2. This CDR3 has 15 residues. The trim removed 0 bases at V and 4 bases at J, leaving 6 bases unmatched. CDR1 and CDR2 (germline): SGDLS, YYNGEE.

The chain links TRBV9 to TRBJ2-3; 9 positions agree with TRBD2. Per the germline V gene, CDR1 is SGDLS and CDR2 is YYNGEE. V was clipped by 3 bases and J by 4 bases; unmatched bases: 12. This CDR3 region has 17 residues. CDR3 protein: CASSDHGASGDPDTQYF. The CDR3 bases are TGTGCCAGCAGCGATCATGGGGCTAGCGGGGATCCAGATACGCAGTATTTT.

As regards this clone: Other nucleotide sequences from this sample produce the same CDR3. V and J are TRBV7-9 and TRBJ2-3; a possible D gene is TRBD2 (5 bases). Trimming pared 3 bases from V and 1 base from J, leaving 8 bases between. The CDR3 totals 14 residues. Germline CDR1 is SEHNR and CDR2 is FQNEAQ (reference sequence). CDR3 nucleotide sequence: TGTGCCAGCAGCTTGGGGAGAGGCACAGATACGCAGTATTTT. Residues: CASSLGRGTDTQYF.

This clone came up once. The chain recombines TRBV9 with TRBJ2-7; 7 nucleotides match TRBD1. Trimming removed 3 bases from V and 6 bases from J; junction bases left unmatched: 0. The CDR3 covers 11 residues. Germline lookup yields CDR1 SGDLS and CDR2 YYNGEE. As DNA, the CDR3 is TGTGCCAGCAGCGCAGGGGGCGAGCAGTACTTC. It encodes CASSAGGEQYF.

CDR3 coding DNA: TGTGCCAGCAGCTTGAGTCAGGACCTTGCCGGGGAGCTGTTTTTT. Amino acid sequence: CASSLSQDLAGELFF. The chain is built from TRBV5-4 and TRBJ2-2; the D is unclear. CDR3 length: 15 residues. Germline assignment: CDR1 SGHNT and CDR2 YYREEE (reference sequence). V lost 1 base and J 6 bases, leaving 13 bases between the germline ends.

The V and J genes are TRBV12-5 and TRBJ1-5, with TRBD1 as a possible D gene (5 bases). The germline V gene has CDR1 LGHNT and CDR2 FRNRAP. The CDR3 runs to 14 residues. Trimming pared 1 base from V and 5 bases from J, leaving 9 bases between. The CDR3 nucleotides are TGTGCTAGTGGTTTGGGACAGCTAGATCAGCCCCAGCATTTT. Its protein is CASGLGQLDQPQHF.

This clone has just a few counts. The chain joins TRBV20-1 to TRBJ1-2; perhaps TRBD1 as D (6 bases). The V end was cut by 5 bases, the J end by 13 bases, with 17 bases between. The CDR3 loop spans 11 amino acids. In germline, CDR1 is DFQATT, CDR2 SNEGSKA (reference sequence). The CDR3, as DNA: TGCAGTGCTGCAGCGGGGGCGACGGGCACCTTC. Its protein product is CSAAAGATGTF.

A remark on this clone: Other DNA sequences from this sample encode an identical CDR3 as well. The CDR3 DNA sequence: TGTGCCAGCAGCGTAGGCGGGGGGACCTACGAGCAGTACTTC. Translated: CASSVGGGTYEQYF. The chain links TRBV9 to TRBJ2-7, with 8 bases that match TRBD2. This CDR3 comprises 14 residues. Germline V gene sequence: CDR1 SGDLS, CDR2 YYNGEE. V trimming: 0 bases; J trimming: 2 bases; junction bases outside the gene matches: 1.

V is TRBV5-6 and J is TRBJ2-5; TRBD1 matches at 8 bases. The CDR3 loop spans 14 amino acids. With V trimmed by 5 bases and J by 5 bases, 8 bases remained unmatched. Germline V gene lookup returns CDR1 SGHDT and CDR2 YYEEEE. CDR3 DNA: TGTGCCAGCAGATCTACAGGGGGACGGGAGACCCAGTACTTC. Protein sequence: CASRSTGGRETQYF.

The V gene is TRBV6-5, the J gene TRBJ2-2; TRBD1 agrees at 10 bases. Looked up from germline, CDR1 is MNHEY and CDR2 is SVGAGI. The V segment lost 6 bases and the J segment 6 bases; nucleotides outside the gene matches: 7. This CDR3 contains 15 residues. CDR3: CASRRDRGLAGELFF. In nucleotides, the CDR3 is TGTGCCAGCAGACGGGACAGGGGCCTTGCCGGGGAGCTGTTTTTT.

The genes are TRBV27 and TRBJ2-3, with D possibly being TRBD2 (6 bases). Germline V gene data show CDR1 as MNHEY and CDR2 as SMNVEV (reference sequence). Trimming took 1 base from V and 7 from J, leaving 15 bases between them. This CDR3 spans 15 amino acids. This chain's CDR3 is CASSLYGRSRNTQYF. The CDR3 DNA follows: TGTGCCAGCAGTTTATACGGGAGATCGAGGAATACGCAGTATTTT.

This clone was detected only once. V is TRBV6-1 and J is TRBJ1-3; no clear D gene. Trimming took off 5 bases at V and 0 bases at J, with 8 bases between the two ends. Germline CDR1 is MNHNS and CDR2 is SASEGT. The CDR3 spans 14 residues. CDR3 region: CASSTIGSGNTIYF. In DNA, the CDR3 is TGTGCCAGCAGTACCATCGGCTCTGGAAACACCATATATTTT.

This chain joins TRBV5-4 and TRBJ1-6; TRBD1 might be the D (5 bases). The CDR3 runs to 16 residues. V was cut by 4 bases and J by 3 bases, with 14 bases left in between. Germline assignment: CDR1 SGHNT and CDR2 YYREEE (reference sequence). Written as DNA, the CDR3 is TGTGCCAGCAGCCCATACCGGGGCCTCTATAATTCACCCCTCCACTTT. Protein sequence: CASSPYRGLYNSPLHF.

This clone was observed a single time. The V call is TRBV9, the J call TRBJ1-1; no firm D call. Deletions cut 4 bases from V and 11 bases from J, with 18 bases between. The CDR3 totals 13 residues. The germline V gene encodes CDR1 SGDLS and CDR2 YYNGEE. In DNA form, the CDR3 reads TGTGCCAGCAGCTCGCGAGAGGGCGCGACGGCTTTCTTT. It codes for CASSSREGATAFF.

This clone was counted once. The chain has TRBV27 and TRBJ2-7; D may be TRBD1 (6 bases). Germline-derived CDR1 and CDR2 are MNHEY and SMNVEV (reference sequence). Between the trimmed V and J ends, which lost 4 bases and 4 bases, there was a span of 20 bases. The CDR3 sequence is 16 residues long. The DNA for the CDR3 is TGTGCCAGCAGTTCCCACTCCGACAGGCCGGAGTACGAGCAGTACTTC. Amino acid sequence: CASSSHSDRPEYEQYF.